A single sample gave rise to the 17 T cell receptor beta chains below, sequenced in a study of Ad26.COV2.S vaccination and SARS-CoV-2 variants. The treatment: roughly 20 received Ad26.COV2.S at low or high dose, single or two shots; about five received placebo; per-sample allocation not given. Day 63 following the first vaccine or placebo injection was when the samples were taken. The table came from immunoSEQ multiplex PCR; TCRdb's copy has only in-frame clones and leaves some out. This table holds about 350,000 clones, around 88% found once. Sequencing was performed on peripheral blood, taken in a trial of Ad26.COV2.S vaccine versus placebo. The receptors were gathered from a person between 18 and 60 years old who received the Ad26.COV2.S COVID-19 vaccine or a placebo.

The rearrangement joins TRBV29-1 to TRBJ1-2; TRBD1 aligns across 8 bases. The CDR3 sequence is 17 residues long. In germline, CDR1 is SQVTM, CDR2 ANQGSEA. Unmatched junction bases numbered 15, after V lost 6 bases and J lost 0 bases. DNA of the CDR3: TGCAGCGTGAAGGACAGGGAAGCTACGAAACCTAACTATGGCTACACCTTC. It yields the protein CSVKDREATKPNYGYTF.

This clone was recorded only once. The chain links TRBV2 to TRBJ1-1, with D perhaps TRBD1 (5 bases). Germline V CDR1 and CDR2: SNHLY, FYNNEI. Trimming took 6 bases from V and 1 from J, leaving 15 bases between them. CDR3 length: 15 residues. CDR3 in amino acids: CASSPGTKANTEAFF. The CDR3 nucleotides are TGTGCCAGCAGCCCAGGGACTAAGGCGAACACTGAAGCTTTCTTT.

The CDR3: CASSADGLSYEQYF. CDR3 sequence (DNA): TGTGCCAGCAGCGCGGACGGCCTCTCCTACGAGCAGTACTTC. The chain employs TRBV11-2 and TRBJ2-7; D is uncertain. The CDR3 consists of 14 residues. Deletions cut 5 bases from V and 0 bases from J, with 11 bases between. Per the germline V gene, CDR1 is SGHAT and CDR2 is FQNNGV.

DNA of the CDR3: TGTGCCAGCAGTTCGACACCGCATAGCAATCAGCCCCAGCATTTT. Protein: CASSSTPHSNQPQHF. The chain carries TRBV6-5 and TRBJ1-5; D is unresolved. CDR1 is MNHEY, CDR2 SVGAGI, per germline. V shed 4 bases and J shed 0 bases, with 10 bases lying between them. The CDR3 is 15 amino acids.

Turning to this clone: In the same sample, other DNA sequences code for this CDR3. The V and J genes are TRBV5-1 and TRBJ1-2, with a possible D match to TRBD1 (6 bases). Per germline, CDR1 SGHRS and CDR2 YFSETQ. V shed 0 bases and J shed 5 bases, with 8 bases lying between them. This CDR3 is built from 13 residues. The DNA for the CDR3 is TGCGCCAGCAGCTTGGCAGGGGATTATGGCTACACCTTC. Residues: CASSLAGDYGYTF.

The chain joins TRBV27 to TRBJ2-2; no definite D call. Germline CDR1 is MNHEY and CDR2 is SMNVEV (reference sequence). This CDR3 has 15 residues. Trimming pared 5 bases from V and 5 bases from J, leaving 15 bases between. CDR3 coding DNA: TGTGCCAGCAGTAAAGACCGTCTTATTACCGGGGAGCTGTTTTTT. This gives the protein CASSKDRLITGELFF.

V gene TRBV18 combines with J gene TRBJ2-3; no clear D. Germline V gives CDR1 KGHSH, CDR2 LQKENI. V dropped 2 bases and J dropped 0 bases, with 12 bases sitting between them. The CDR3 is 16 amino acids. CDR3 in amino acids: CASSPNPPGSTDTQYF. The CDR3 nucleotides read TGTGCCAGCTCACCAAACCCGCCAGGTAGCACAGATACGCAGTATTTT.

V usage is TRBV6-5 and J usage is TRBJ2-7; D may be TRBD1 or TRBD2 (6 bases each). Trimming removed 8 bases from V and 0 bases from J, with 17 bases in between. The CDR3 is made up of 15 amino acids. Germline CDR1 and CDR2: MNHEY and SVGAGI. CDR3 sequence (DNA): TGTGCCAGCGGCCGCGGGACACCAAGCTCCTACGAGCAGTACTTC. It yields the protein CASGRGTPSSYEQYF.

This rearrangement joins TRBV6-5 to TRBJ2-1; tentatively, D is TRBD1 or TRBD2 (6 bases each). Germline CDR1 reads MNHEY; CDR2 reads SVGAGI. The CDR3 is 15 residues long. V lost 6 bases and J lost 4, with 16 bases in between. The CDR3 region is CASSLRGGSYNEQFF. In nucleotides, the CDR3 is TGTGCCAGCAGCTTGCGAGGGGGGTCTTACAATGAGCAGTTCTTC.

V gene TRBV7-2 combines with J gene TRBJ1-1; no definite D call. The V and J ends lost 4 bases and 1 base respectively, with 16 bases between them. Looked up from germline, CDR1 is SGHTA and CDR2 is FQGNSA. This CDR3 comprises 16 residues. The CDR3 loop reads CASSYGPNLQNTEAFF. CDR3 DNA sequence: TGTGCCAGCAGCTACGGCCCTAACCTCCAGAACACTGAAGCTTTCTTT.

The chain employs TRBV27 and TRBJ1-1; D is possibly TRBD1 (5 bases). V was trimmed by 7 bases and J by 8 bases, leaving 11 bases between them. This CDR3 is built from 11 residues. The germline V gene has CDR1 MNHEY and CDR2 SMNVEV (reference sequence). CDR3 residues: CASNGGGEAFF. The CDR3 DNA sequence: TGTGCCAGCAACGGGGGAGGGGAAGCTTTCTTT.

The genes are TRBV7-9 and TRBJ2-2; D may be TRBD2 (5 bases). The CDR3 has 14 amino acids. Between the trimmed V and J ends, which lost 7 bases and 1 base, there was a span of 10 bases. CDR1 is SEHNR and CDR2 is FQNEAQ in the germline V gene (reference sequence). CDR3 loop: CASIQGGNTGELFF. The CDR3 bases are TGTGCCAGCATTCAAGGAGGGAACACCGGGGAGCTGTTTTTT.

V and J are TRBV18 and TRBJ2-1, with 7 bases matching TRBD1. Germline trimming cut 6 bases from V and 9 bases from J; bases unmatched to any gene: 8. Per germline, CDR1 KGHSH and CDR2 LQKENI. The length of the CDR3 is 13 residues. The CDR3 DNA sequence: TGTGCCAGCTCCCGCAAGACAGGGTTTGAGCAGTTCTTC. Its translation is CASSRKTGFEQFF.

The V and J genes are TRBV7-8 and TRBJ2-7; maybe TRBD1 (6 bases). The germline CDR1 and CDR2 sequences are SGHVS and FQNEAQ. There are 16 residues in the CDR3. Trimming left V 4 bases short and J 3 bases short, with 19 bases between. The CDR3 here is CASSSGIQGRYYEQYF. The CDR3 region has the DNA TGTGCCAGCAGCTCAGGGATCCAGGGGAGATACTACGAGCAGTACTTC.

The chain combines TRBV11-3 with TRBJ2-2; 11 bases fit TRBD2. This CDR3 has 16 amino acids. Germline V lookup: CDR1 SGHNT, CDR2 YENEEA. V lost 4 bases, J lost 4 bases, and 5 bases stayed unmatched. The CDR3 region has the DNA TGTGCCAGCAGCTCTACTAGCGGGAGTGCCACCGGGGAGCTGTTTTTT. As protein: CASSSTSGSATGELFF. Together with reference TRBV11-3 and TRBJ2-2, the CDR3 gives the full variable domain: EAGVVQSPRYKIIEKKQPVAFWCNPISGHNTLYWYLQNLGQGPELLIRYENEEAVDDSQLPKDRFSAERLKGVDSTLKIQPAELGDSAVYLCASSSTSGSATGELFFGEGSRLTVL.

This chain joins TRBV28 and TRBJ2-1; 11 bases align to TRBD2. The junction had 7 bases not matched to a gene; V was cut back by 5 bases and J by 7 bases. The CDR3 totals 15 residues. Per germline, CDR1 MDHEN and CDR2 SYDVKM. CDR3 in amino acids: CASSTLAGGVNEQFF. The CDR3, as DNA: TGTGCCAGCAGTACCCTAGCGGGAGGAGTGAATGAGCAGTTCTTC.

V is TRBV27 and J is TRBJ2-1, with TRBD1 matching over 9 bases. J was trimmed by 7 bases and V by 3 bases; bases with no gene match: 4. Germline CDR1 reads MNHEY; CDR2 reads SMNVEV (reference sequence). The CDR3 is made up of 14 amino acids. CDR3 DNA sequence: TGTGCCAGCAGTTTTCCGGGACAGGGTAATGAGCAGTTCTTC. This codes for CASSFPGQGNEQFF.